A single sample is the source of the 11 T cell receptor beta chains below, sequenced in a study of shared clonotypes between healthy human individuals. Clones were sequenced by immunoSEQ multiplex PCR, and TCRdb holds only the in-frame ones, with some missing. This sample has roughly 2.2 million clones, with less than 95% found just once. Sequenced sample: naive CD4+ T cells from PBMCs. Subset denoted: CD45RA+ positively selected. The receptors stem from a young man in good health. Some clones in this sample may be carry-over from other donors' samples.

As for this clone: The same CDR3 is also encoded by other DNA sequences in this sample. The V and J genes are TRBV28 and TRBJ2-5, with TRBD2 matching 13 bases. The germline V gene has CDR1 MDHEN and CDR2 SYDVKM. V lost 5 bases to trimming and J lost 1 base; unmatched junction nucleotides: 4. The CDR3 is 16 amino acids. As DNA, the CDR3 is TGTGCCAGCAGTCTGAGACTAGCGGGAGGCCAAGAGACCCAGTACTTC. It encodes CASSLRLAGGQETQYF.

The chain combines TRBV6-1 with TRBJ2-7; unclear D gene. Trimming cost V 3 bases and J 0 bases, with 15 bases left between them. The germline CDR1 and CDR2 sequences are MNHNS and SASEGT. This CDR3 comprises 16 residues. The CDR3 region is CASSEFGPLSSYEQYF. Here the CDR3 DNA reads TGTGCCAGCAGTGAGTTCGGGCCCTTAAGCTCCTACGAGCAGTACTTC.

The rearrangement joins TRBV10-3 to TRBJ1-1; TRBD1 aligns across 8 bases. J gave up 4 bases and V 0 bases, and 10 bases lay outside the gene matches. Germline V gene lookup returns CDR1 ENHRY and CDR2 SYGVKD. The CDR3 has 17 residues. The CDR3 region is CAISESSFWTGLTEAFF. In DNA, the CDR3 is TGTGCCATCAGTGAGTCTTCTTTTTGGACAGGGCTCACTGAAGCTTTCTTT.

The chain uses TRBV6-6 and TRBJ1-5; D uncertain. Germline V gives CDR1 MNHNY, CDR2 SVGAGI (reference sequence). V lost 4 bases and J lost 7, with 14 bases in between. The CDR3 is made up of 14 amino acids. In nucleotides, the CDR3 is TGTGCCAGCAGTTTAGAGGCCCTGGGGCAGCCCCAGCATTTT. It specifies CASSLEALGQPQHF.

This clone appeared a single time. The CDR3 here is CATFLPSFSNQPQHF. The CDR3 DNA sequence: TGTGCCACCTTTCTGCCGAGTTTTAGCAATCAGCCCCAGCATTTT. The chain recombines TRBV28 with TRBJ1-5; D is ambiguous. Germline assignment: CDR1 MDHEN and CDR2 SYDVKM. Trimming removed 10 bases at V and 0 bases at J, with 16 bases between. This CDR3 has 15 residues.

The chain employs TRBV9 and TRBJ2-1; perhaps D is TRBD1 or TRBD2 (5 bases each). Deletions cut 7 bases from V and 7 bases from J, with 21 bases between. Germline loops: CDR1 SGDLS, CDR2 YYNGEE. The CDR3 has 15 residues. The DNA of the CDR3 is TGTGCCAGCGAATCCGGGACCCCGATAGGGAATGAGCAGTTCTTC. Translated: CASESGTPIGNEQFF.

The rearrangement uses TRBV5-6 and TRBJ2-5; D is possibly TRBD1 (6 bases). V dropped 3 bases and J dropped 1 base, with 16 bases sitting between them. The CDR3 consists of 16 residues. CDR1 is SGHDT, CDR2 YYEEEE, per germline. DNA of the CDR3: TGTGCCAGCAGCTCGGTCGGACAGCAGAGCCAAGAGACCCAGTACTTC. This encodes CASSSVGQQSQETQYF.

The V call is TRBV5-1, the J call TRBJ2-3; 9 nucleotides line up with TRBD1. V dropped 5 bases and J dropped 6; count of bases not matched to a gene: 7. The germline gives CDR1 SGHRS, CDR2 YFSETQ. The CDR3 is made up of 14 amino acids. The CDR3: CASRRQGVEDTQYF. Here the CDR3 DNA reads TGCGCCAGCAGGCGACAGGGGGTGGAGGATACGCAGTATTTT.

CDR3 amino acids: CASSYHVGSNYGYTF. CDR3 in DNA: TGTGCCAGCAGTTACCACGTGGGTTCTAACTATGGCTACACCTTC. The chain carries TRBV6-5 and TRBJ1-2; no definite D call. CDR1 MNHEY and CDR2 SVGAGI come from the germline V gene. The CDR3 runs 15 residues. V dropped 2 bases and J dropped 0 bases, with 10 bases sitting between them.

The chain combines TRBV4-2 with TRBJ2-1; TRBD2 aligns across 8 bases. There are 15 residues in the CDR3. After removal of 4 bases from V and 7 bases from J, the junction contained 9 bases not matched to a gene. CDR1 LGHNA and CDR2 YNFKEQ come from the germline V gene. The DNA for the CDR3 is TGTGCCAGCAGCCCGGGACTAGGGGGTGATAATGAGCAGTTCTTC. It translates to CASSPGLGGDNEQFF.

This clone was seen just once. The V and J genes are TRBV6-5 and TRBJ2-3; 9 bases agree with TRBD1. The CDR3 has 15 residues. V was pared by 3 bases and J by 4 bases, with 5 bases of the junction left unmatched. Looked up from germline, CDR1 is MNHEY and CDR2 is SVGAGI. For the CDR3, the DNA is TGTGCCAGCAGTTATAGACAGGGGGAGGCAGATACGCAGTATTTT. It codes for CASSYRQGEADTQYF.